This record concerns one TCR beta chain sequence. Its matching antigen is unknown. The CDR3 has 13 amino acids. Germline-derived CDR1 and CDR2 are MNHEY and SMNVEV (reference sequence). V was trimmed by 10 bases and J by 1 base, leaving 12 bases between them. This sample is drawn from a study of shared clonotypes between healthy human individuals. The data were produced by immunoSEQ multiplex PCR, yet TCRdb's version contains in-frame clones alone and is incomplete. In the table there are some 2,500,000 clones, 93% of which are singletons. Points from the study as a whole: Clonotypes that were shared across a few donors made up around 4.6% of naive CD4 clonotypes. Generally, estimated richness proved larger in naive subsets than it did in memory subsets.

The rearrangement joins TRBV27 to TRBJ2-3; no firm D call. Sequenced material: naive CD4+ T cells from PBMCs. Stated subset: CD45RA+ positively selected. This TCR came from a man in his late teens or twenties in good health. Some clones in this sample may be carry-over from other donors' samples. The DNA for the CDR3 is TGTGCCACCGAGAGCCGGGGCACAGATACGCAGTATTTT. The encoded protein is CATESRGTDTQYF.